This passage covers 17 T cell receptor beta chains from one sample sequenced in a study of cytomegalovirus exposure and HLA in healthy donors. The PCR employed 60 Vbeta primers together with 13 Jbeta primers. The method was immunoSEQ multiplex PCR; TCRdb's version includes in-frame clones alone and lacks a portion of them. The sample has some 130,000 clones; 80% are singletons. Sequences were obtained from PBMCs. All receptors come from a man aged 25 to 40 in good health and CMV-seronegative.

The rearrangement uses TRBV5-4 and TRBJ2-3; TRBD1 agrees at 9 bases. In germline, CDR1 is SGHNT, CDR2 YYREEE (reference sequence). This CDR3 has 17 residues. The junction had 12 bases not matched to a gene; V was cut back by 4 bases and J by 3 bases. The CDR3 DNA follows: TGTGCCAGCAGCCCGCCCACGGGGACAGGGTTTACAGATACGCAGTATTTT. Its translation is CASSPPTGTGFTDTQYF.

CDR3 sequence: CASSFRGLSNQPQHF. CDR3 nucleotide sequence: TGTGCCAGCAGCTTCCGCGGGTTGAGCAATCAGCCCCAGCATTTT. The chain combines TRBV11-2 with TRBJ1-5, with D unresolved. The CDR3 sequence is 15 residues long. Between the trimmed V and J ends, which lost 3 bases and 1 base, there was a span of 10 bases. CDR1 and CDR2 from the germline V gene are SGHAT and FQNNGV.

This clone was observed a few times. V gene TRBV15 combines with J gene TRBJ2-7; 11 nucleotides align to TRBD2. The CDR3 is made up of 15 amino acids. CDR1 and CDR2 (germline): LNHNV, YYDKDF (reference sequence). Trimming at V came to 2 bases and at J to 3 bases, leaving 3 bases not matched to a gene. CDR3 sequence reads: CATSRLLAGDYEQYF. As DNA, the CDR3 is TGTGCCACCAGCAGACTACTAGCGGGAGACTACGAGCAGTACTTC.

The rearrangement links TRBV5-6 to TRBJ1-4; TRBD1 might be the D (6 bases). V dropped 1 base and J dropped 8 bases, with 9 bases sitting between them. Germline V lookup: CDR1 SGHDT, CDR2 YYEEEE. The CDR3 covers 13 residues. CDR3 amino acids: CASSLRGKEKLFF. CDR3 bases: TGTGCCAGCAGCTTGAGGGGGAAGGAAAAACTGTTTTTT.

This chain uses TRBV27 with TRBJ1-1; tentatively, D is TRBD1 (6 bases). Trimming stripped 6 bases from V and 4 bases from J, with 15 bases between. The CDR3 runs to 14 residues. Germline V lookup: CDR1 MNHEY, CDR2 SMNVEV (reference sequence). The DNA of the CDR3 is TGTGCCAGCAGATACTTACAGGGCCTCACTGAAGCTTTCTTT. Translation: CASRYLQGLTEAFF.

The genes are TRBV5-1 and TRBJ2-1, with 9 bases lining up with TRBD2. The CDR3 runs 18 residues. CDR1 and CDR2 (germline): SGHRS, YFSETQ. V shed 1 base, J shed 8 bases, and the junction held 16 bases outside the gene matches. The CDR3 reads CASSLSTPGAGGRDEQFF. CDR3 nucleotide sequence: TGCGCCAGCAGCTTGAGTACTCCAGGAGCGGGAGGTCGAGATGAGCAGTTCTTC.

As regards this clone: Other DNA sequences of this sample code for an identical CDR3. V and J are TRBV27 and TRBJ2-7; D is possibly TRBD2 (6 bases). Germline V gives CDR1 MNHEY, CDR2 SMNVEV (reference sequence). The CDR3 length is 14 residues. Between the trimmed V and J ends, which lost 0 bases and 2 bases, there was a span of 8 bases. CDR3 amino acids: CASSLSGGPYEQYF. As DNA, the CDR3 is TGTGCCAGCAGTTTATCTGGAGGGCCCTACGAGCAGTACTTC.

The chain recombines TRBV13 with TRBJ2-2; a weak D match, TRBD1 (5 bases). The CDR3 loop spans 16 amino acids. Trimming left V 0 bases short and J 4 bases short, with 12 bases between. Germline lookup yields CDR1 PRHDT and CDR2 FYEKMQ (reference sequence). CDR3 sequence reads: CASSLGLKGFTGELFF. The CDR3 DNA is TGTGCCAGCAGCTTAGGACTTAAGGGGTTCACCGGGGAGCTGTTTTTT.

This clone was found once. The rearrangement uses TRBV19 and TRBJ2-5; D may be TRBD2 (6 bases). V shed 3 bases and J shed 3 bases, with 11 bases lying between them. Germline values: CDR1 LNHDA, CDR2 SQIVND (reference sequence). CDR3 length equals 14 residues. CDR3 sequence reads: CASSIRLAEETQYF. For the CDR3, the DNA is TGTGCCAGTAGTATTCGCTTAGCGGAAGAGACCCAGTACTTC.

The chain uses TRBV9 and TRBJ2-3; 16 nucleotides match TRBD2. This CDR3 region has 19 residues. Germline V gene lookup returns CDR1 SGDLS and CDR2 YYNGEE. V trimming: 3 bases; J trimming: 2 bases; junction bases outside the gene matches: 9. The CDR3 coding sequence is TGTGCCAGCAGCGAACCGGGACTAGCGGGAGGGCCATTCACAGATACGCAGTATTTT. As protein: CASSEPGLAGGPFTDTQYF.

This sequence joins TRBV11-2 and TRBJ2-5; TRBD1 might be the D (6 bases). Germline-derived CDR1 and CDR2 are SGHAT and FQNNGV. The CDR3 contains 14 residues. The ends were cut back, 2 bases at V and 3 bases at J, with 10 bases in the middle. CDR3 amino acids: CASSLQGMEETQYF. DNA for the CDR3: TGTGCCAGCAGCTTACAGGGGATGGAAGAGACCCAGTACTTC.

This clone was counted once. J is TRBJ2-5 and V is TRBV2, with D unclear. Germline-derived CDR1 and CDR2 are SNHLY and FYNNEI. There are 12 residues in the CDR3. Trimming took 9 bases from V and 5 from J, leaving 13 bases between them. The CDR3 spells CASQTDGETQYF. The CDR3 DNA sequence: TGTGCCAGTCAAACAGATGGTGAGACCCAGTACTTC.

This chain joins TRBV19 and TRBJ2-7; 7 bases are a match to TRBD2. Germline-derived CDR1 and CDR2 are LNHDA and SQIVND (reference sequence). The V and J ends lost 5 bases and 4 bases, in that order; junction bases with no gene match: 11. This CDR3 region has 15 residues. The CDR3 sequence is CASSDPGGSTYEQYF. The CDR3 nucleotides read TGTGCCAGTAGTGACCCTGGCGGGAGTACGTACGAGCAGTACTTC.

V usage is TRBV9 and J usage is TRBJ1-4; D perhaps matches TRBD1 (5 bases). V shed 0 bases and J shed 3 bases, with 12 bases lying between them. CDR1 is SGDLS, CDR2 YYNGEE, per germline. The CDR3 contains 16 residues. For the CDR3, the DNA is TGTGCCAGCAGCGTAGGAGCCAGGGTCGCTAATGAAAAACTGTTTTTT. Protein sequence: CASSVGARVANEKLFF. Filled out from reference TRBV9 and TRBJ1-4, the complete variable domain reads DSGVTQTPKHLITATGQRVTLRCSPRSGDLSVYWYQQSLDQGLQFLIQYYNGEERAKGNILERFSAQQFPDLHSELNLSSLELGDSALYFCASSVGARVANEKLFFGSGTQLSVL.

This sequence joins TRBV19 and TRBJ1-1; D is ambiguous. This CDR3 comprises 14 residues. The V gene lost 5 bases and the J gene lost 4 bases, with 14 bases spanning the gap. Germline assignment: CDR1 LNHDA and CDR2 SQIVND (reference sequence). The CDR3 DNA reads as TGTGCCAGTAGTCCTCTGGAGAAGTCCACTGAAGCTTTCTTT. Translated, it gives CASSPLEKSTEAFF.

The V call is TRBV7-2, the J call TRBJ2-2; D is unresolved. CDR3 length equals 15 residues. Germline CDR1 is SGHTA and CDR2 is FQGNSA. With 3 bases removed from V and 0 bases from J, the gap between germline ends came to 8 bases. CDR3 bases: TGTGCCAGCAGCTTTACATTCCCGAACACCGGGGAGCTGTTTTTT. Protein product: CASSFTFPNTGELFF.

This clone was picked up one time. The chain joins TRBV7-9 to TRBJ1-6; 10 bases align to TRBD1. There are 16 residues in the CDR3. Germline V gene data show CDR1 as SEHNR and CDR2 as FQNEAQ (reference sequence). V lost 5 bases to trimming and J lost 7 bases; unmatched junction nucleotides: 8. This chain's CDR3 is CASSTDRGRVNSPLHF. CDR3 sequence (DNA): TGTGCCAGCAGCACCGACAGGGGGCGAGTCAATTCACCCCTCCACTTT.